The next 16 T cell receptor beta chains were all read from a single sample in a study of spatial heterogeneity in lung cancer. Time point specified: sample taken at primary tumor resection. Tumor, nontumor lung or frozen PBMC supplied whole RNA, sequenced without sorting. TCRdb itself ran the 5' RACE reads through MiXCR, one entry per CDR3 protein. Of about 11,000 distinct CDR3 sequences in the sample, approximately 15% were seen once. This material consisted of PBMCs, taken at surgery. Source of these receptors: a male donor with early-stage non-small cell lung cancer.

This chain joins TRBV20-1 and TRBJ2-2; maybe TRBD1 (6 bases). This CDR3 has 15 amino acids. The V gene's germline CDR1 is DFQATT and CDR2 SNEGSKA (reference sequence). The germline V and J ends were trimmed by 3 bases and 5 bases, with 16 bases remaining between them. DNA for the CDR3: TGCAGTGCTAGGGAGCCAGGGGCGGTAACCGGGGAGCTGTTTTTT. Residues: CSAREPGAVTGELFF.

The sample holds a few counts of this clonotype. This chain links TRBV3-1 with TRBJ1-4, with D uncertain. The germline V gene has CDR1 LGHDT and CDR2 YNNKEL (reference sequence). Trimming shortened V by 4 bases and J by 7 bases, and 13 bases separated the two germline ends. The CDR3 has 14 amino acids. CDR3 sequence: CASSPNSRGEKLFF. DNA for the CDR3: TGTGCCAGCAGCCCGAACTCACGAGGTGAAAAACTGTTTTTT. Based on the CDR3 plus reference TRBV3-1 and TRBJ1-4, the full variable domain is DTAVSQTPKYLVTQMGNDKSIKCEQNLGHDTMYWYKQDSKKFLKIMFSYNNKELIINETVPNRFSPKSPDKAHLNLHINSLELGDSAVYFCASSPNSRGEKLFFGSGTQLSVL.

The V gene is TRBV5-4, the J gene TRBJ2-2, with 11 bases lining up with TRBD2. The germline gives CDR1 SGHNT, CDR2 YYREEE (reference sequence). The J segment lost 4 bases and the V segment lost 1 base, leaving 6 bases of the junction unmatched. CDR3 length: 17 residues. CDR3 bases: TGTGCCAGCAGCTTGTTAGCGGGAGGGCCTAGCACCGGGGAGCTGTTTTTT. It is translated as CASSLLAGGPSTGELFF. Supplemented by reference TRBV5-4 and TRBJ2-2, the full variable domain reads ETGVTQSPTHLIKTRGQQVTLRCSSQSGHNTVSWYQQALGQGPQFIFQYYREEENGRGNFPPRFSGLQFPNYSSELNVNALELDDSALYLCASSLLAGGPSTGELFFGEGSRLTVL.

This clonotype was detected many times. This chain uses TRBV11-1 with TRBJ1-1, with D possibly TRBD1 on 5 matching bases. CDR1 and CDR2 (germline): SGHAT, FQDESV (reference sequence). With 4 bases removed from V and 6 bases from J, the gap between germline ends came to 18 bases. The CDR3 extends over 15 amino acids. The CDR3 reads CASSSLGQGGAEAFF. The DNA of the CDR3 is TGTGCCAGCAGCTCCCTAGGTCAGGGAGGCGCTGAAGCTTTCTTT.

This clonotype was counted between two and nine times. CDR3: CASSLAAGAWYTQYF. In DNA form, the CDR3 reads TGTGCCAGCAGCTTAGCGGCGGGAGCGTGGTATACGCAGTATTTT. This sequence joins TRBV7-9 and TRBJ2-3, with 7 bases identical to TRBD2. Germline assignment: CDR1 SEHNR and CDR2 FQNEAQ (reference sequence). The length of the CDR3 is 15 residues. With V trimmed by 0 bases and J by 7 bases, 7 bases remained unmatched.

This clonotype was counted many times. Here the CDR3 reads CSAQLWTSLLYEQFF. DNA of the CDR3: TGCAGTGCTCAGCTATGGACTAGCCTCCTCTATGAGCAGTTCTTC. The genes are TRBV20-1 and TRBJ2-1; 8 bases match TRBD2. Looked up from germline, CDR1 is DFQATT and CDR2 is SNEGSKA (reference sequence). V was pared by 5 bases and J by 8 bases, with 14 bases of the junction left unmatched. The CDR3 contains 15 residues.

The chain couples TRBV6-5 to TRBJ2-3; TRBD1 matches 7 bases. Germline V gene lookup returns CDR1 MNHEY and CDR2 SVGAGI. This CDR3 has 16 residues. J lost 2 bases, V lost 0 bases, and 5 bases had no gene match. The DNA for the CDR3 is TGTGCCAGCAGTTACTCCTCCGGACAGGTCACAGATACGCAGTATTTT. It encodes CASSYSSGQVTDTQYF.

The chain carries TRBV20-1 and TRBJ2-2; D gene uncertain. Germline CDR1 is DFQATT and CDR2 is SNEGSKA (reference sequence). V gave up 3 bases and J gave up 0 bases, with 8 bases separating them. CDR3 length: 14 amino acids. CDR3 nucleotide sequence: TGCAGTGCTAGCCCGACTGCGAACACCGGGGAGCTGTTTTTT. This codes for CSASPTANTGELFF.

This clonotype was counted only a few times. CDR3 amino acids: CASSLGIRDVQTQYF. CDR3 coding DNA: TGTGCCAGCAGCTTAGGCATACGGGACGTACAGACCCAGTACTTC. This chain joins TRBV7-6 and TRBJ2-5; D could derive from TRBD1 or TRBD2 (5 bases each). This CDR3 contains 15 residues. The V gene lost 1 base and the J gene lost 6 bases, with 15 bases spanning the gap. Germline-derived CDR1 and CDR2 are SGHVS and FNYEAQ.

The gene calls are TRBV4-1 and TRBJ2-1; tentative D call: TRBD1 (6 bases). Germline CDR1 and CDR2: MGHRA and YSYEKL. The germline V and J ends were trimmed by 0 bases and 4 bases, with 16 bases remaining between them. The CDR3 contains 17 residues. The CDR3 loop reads CASSQDQAGVRYNEQFF. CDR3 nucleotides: TGCGCCAGCAGCCAAGATCAGGCAGGGGTAAGGTACAATGAGCAGTTCTTC.

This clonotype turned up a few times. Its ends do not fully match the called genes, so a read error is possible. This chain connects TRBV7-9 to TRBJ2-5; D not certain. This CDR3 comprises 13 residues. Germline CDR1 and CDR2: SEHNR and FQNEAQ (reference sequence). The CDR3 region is CTSSLVYQETQYF. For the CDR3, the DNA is TGTACCAGCAGCTTAGTGTACCAAGAGACCCAGTACTTC.

The CDR3 loop reads CATSDQTDSGANVLTF. As DNA, the CDR3 is TGTGCCACCAGTGATCAGACGGACTCTGGGGCCAACGTCCTGACTTTC. The chain is built from TRBV24-1 and TRBJ2-6; D is uncertain. Germline V gene lookup returns CDR1 KGHDR and CDR2 SFDVKD. V shed 3 bases and J shed 0 bases, with 8 bases lying between them. The length of the CDR3 is 16 residues.

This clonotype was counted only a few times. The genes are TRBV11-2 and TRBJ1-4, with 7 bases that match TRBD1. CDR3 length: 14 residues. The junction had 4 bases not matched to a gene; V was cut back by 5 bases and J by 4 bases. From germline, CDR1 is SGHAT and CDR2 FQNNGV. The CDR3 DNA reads TGTGCCAGCAGCCCGGGACAGCTTAATGAAAAACTGTTTTTT. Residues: CASSPGQLNEKLFF.

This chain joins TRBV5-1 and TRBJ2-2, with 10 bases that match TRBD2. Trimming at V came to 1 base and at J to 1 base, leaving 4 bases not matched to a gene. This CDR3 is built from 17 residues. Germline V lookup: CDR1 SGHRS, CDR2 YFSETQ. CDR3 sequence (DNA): TGCGCCAGCAGCTTGCCGCTAGCGGGAGTGAACACCGGGGAGCTGTTTTTT. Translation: CASSLPLAGVNTGELFF.

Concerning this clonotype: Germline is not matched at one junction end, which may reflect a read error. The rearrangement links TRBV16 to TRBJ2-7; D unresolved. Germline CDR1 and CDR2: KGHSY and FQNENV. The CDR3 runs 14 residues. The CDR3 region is CASSQSESNYERYF. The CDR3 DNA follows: TGTGCCAGCAGCCAATCTGAGAGCAACTACGAGCGGTACTTC.

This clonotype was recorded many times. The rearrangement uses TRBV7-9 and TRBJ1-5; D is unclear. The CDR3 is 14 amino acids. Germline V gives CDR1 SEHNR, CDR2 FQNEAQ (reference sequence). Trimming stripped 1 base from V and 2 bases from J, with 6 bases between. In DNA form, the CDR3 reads TGTGCCAGCAGCTTAGGCGGGGGCAATCAGCCCCAGCATTTT. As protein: CASSLGGGNQPQHF.